This entry is about one T cell receptor (beta chain). No antigen is known for it. Germline assignment: CDR1 LGHNA and CDR2 YSLEER. V lost 2 bases, J lost 8 bases, and 4 bases stayed unmatched. The CDR3 is 15 amino acids. These data come from a study of early T cells in non-severe SARS-CoV-2 infection. Study background: Chains stayed unpaired after sequencing of bulk RNA from unsorted whole blood. Findings and caveats of the study: The study's VDJdb matching favored anti-spike CD8 responses and missed private and CD4 specificities.

Unique molecular identifiers were attached to individual cDNA molecules. TCRdb called the 5' RACE reads again in MiXCR, with one record for every CDR3 protein. The sample lists about 70,000 distinct CDR3 sequences; 10% were seen once. The receptor was isolated from an adult who was a healthcare worker with PCR-confirmed SARS-CoV-2 infection or an uninfected control (not recorded which). The sample here was whole blood, taken at baseline. The chain links TRBV4-3 to TRBJ1-6, with TRBD1 matching over 9 bases. The CDR3 here is CASSQQGQGYSPLHF. The CDR3 region has the DNA TGCGCCAGCAGCCAACAGGGACAGGGTTATTCACCCCTCCACTTT.